This is a list of T cell receptor beta chains from one sample in a study of blood T cell repertoires in COVID-19. Clones were sequenced by immunoSEQ multiplex PCR, and TCRdb holds only the in-frame ones, with some missing. This table has some 190,000 clones, around 84% appearing once. The sequenced material came from PBMCs or T cells enriched from blood (not recorded which). The receptors originated from a woman younger than 45 who had recovered from COVID-19. The CDR3 runs from the conserved cysteine through the conserved F or W. A D gene is named only where the DNA matches it firmly. Clone sizes are given selectively: once, few, many, or a class where the clone is expanded.

>TRBD2|-|TRBJ2-1|TRBV24-1
TGTGCCACCAGCGGGGGGACTAGCGGGAGAGAAAATGAGCAGTTCTTC
CATSGGTSGRENEQFF
>TRBD2|-|TRBJ2-3|TRBV28
TGTGCCAGCAGTCCGGGCGGGAGGGGACTCACAGATACGCAGTATTTT
CASSPGGRGLTDTQYF
>-|-|TRBJ1-6|TRBV27
TGTGCCAGCAGTTCCGACGTCGGAGGCTATAATTCACCCCTCCACTTT
CASSSDVGGYNSPLHF
>-|-|TRBJ1-2|TRBV6-5
TGTGCCAGCAGTCCCGACGGGAACTATGGCTACACCTTC
CASSPDGNYGYTF
>-|once|TRBJ1-1|TRBV2
TGTGCCAGCAGTAAGGACAAGGGGGTAGGCACTGAAGCTTTCTTT
CASSKDKGVGTEAFF
>-|-|TRBJ1-1|TRBV29-1
TGCAGCGTTGGGTCAGGGAAGGGGACTGAAGCTTTCTTT
CSVGSGKGTEAFF
>-|few|TRBJ2-7|TRBV30
TGTGCCTGGAGGAGACAGAGTCCTGAGCAGTACTTC
CAWRRQSPEQYF
>-|few|TRBJ1-6|TRBV6-5
TGTGCCAGCATAGGCGCCGGGAATTCACCCCTCCACTTT
CASIGAGNSPLHF
>TRBD1|once|TRBJ1-2|TRBV24-1
TGTGCCACCAGTGATACCGGGGACAGGGGCCACTATGGCTACACCTTC
CATSDTGDRGHYGYTF
>-|-|TRBJ2-3|TRBV5-6
TGTGCCAGCAGCTTGAGTAGCCCGGGGAGCACAGATACGCAGTATTTT
CASSLSSPGSTDTQYF
>-|-|TRBJ1-4|TRBV2
TGTGCCAGCAGTCTAGACAGACAATACCGGGAAAAACTGTTTTTT
CASSLDRQYREKLFF
>-|-|TRBJ1-1|TRBV27
TGTGCCAGCAGTTTCAGGGGCGGCGGCACTGAAGCTTTCTTT
CASSFRGGGTEAFF
>-|-|TRBJ2-1|TRBV30
TGTGCCTGGAGTGCCTCAGGCTTCAATGAGCAGTTCTTC
CAWSASGFNEQFF
>TRBD2|once|TRBJ2-2|TRBV5-1
TGCGCCAGCAGCCCCCTAGCGGGGTTTTCCACCGGGGAGCTGTTTTTT
CASSPLAGFSTGELFF
>TRBD1|-|TRBJ1-1|TRBV29-1
TGCAGCGTTACCACAGGGGTGGGCACTGAAGCTTTCTTT
CSVTTGVGTEAFF
>-|-|TRBJ2-1|TRBV6-5
TGTGCCAGCAGTCAGTACAATGAGCAGTTCTTC
CASSQYNEQFF
>TRBD1|-|TRBJ2-7|TRBV28
TGTGCCAGCAGTGTATTCAGGGGGACCTACGAGCAGTACTTC
CASSVFRGTYEQYF
>TRBD2|-|TRBJ2-7|TRBV12-3/TRBV12-4
TGTGCCAGCAGTTTCGGGGGGTACGAGCAGTACTTC
CASSFGGYEQYF
>-|-|TRBJ1-5|TRBV2
TGTGCCAGCAGCGTAACAGGGTCAGGCAATCAGCCCCAGCATTTT
CASSVTGSGNQPQHF
>TRBD2|-|TRBJ2-7|TRBV10-1
TGCGCCAGCCAACTCGAGACTAGCGGGAGGGCTCTACTCTCTTGCGAGCAGTACTTC
CASQLETSGRALLSCEQYF
>TRBD2|-|TRBJ2-5|TRBV18
TGTGCCAGCTCACCTCCAAGGCGGGAGGGCCTAGAGACCCAGTACTTC
CASSPPRREGLETQYF
>-|once|TRBJ1-1|TRBV25-1
TGTGCCAGCACTCCGGACATCCGTCACGCTGAAGCTTTCTTT
CASTPDIRHAEAFF
>-|-|TRBJ1-2|TRBV30
TGTGCCTGGAGCGCGGACAGCTATGGCTACACCTTC
CAWSADSYGYTF
>TRBD1|-|TRBJ2-5|TRBV7-8
TGTGCCAGCAGGCTGGGGACAGGCCAAGAGACCCAGTACTTC
CASRLGTGQETQYF
>TRBD1|few|TRBJ2-1|TRBV5-1
TGCGCCAGCAGCTTGGTAGGGGGCGAGATACCGTTCTTC
CASSLVGGEIPFF
>TRBD2|-|TRBJ2-4|TRBV28
TGTGCCAGCAGTTCACGGACAGGATCGCTAGCGGGGGGAAACATTCAGTACTTC
CASSSRTGSLAGGNIQYF
>-|few|TRBJ1-4|TRBV5-1
TGCGCCAGCAGTTGGGGGGCCGGGAGGTCGGGTGAAAAACTGTTTTTT
CASSWGAGRSGEKLFF
>-|-|TRBJ2-7|TRBV7-3
TGTGCCAGCAGCTTAACGGGGGGAGCTATCGAGCAGTACTTC
CASSLTGGAIEQYF
>-|-|TRBJ1-5|TRBV5-1
TGCGCCAGCAGCTTGTACGGAGACAGCAATCAGCCCCAGCATTTT
CASSLYGDSNQPQHF
>-|-|TRBJ2-4|TRBV7-2
TGTGCCAGCAGCTTATTTGGGCAGGTTGCAAACATTCAGTACTTC
CASSLFGQVANIQYF
>TRBD2|once|TRBJ2-3|TRBV9
TGTGCCAGCGGGGGAGGGGACGGAGCAGATACGCAGTATTTT
CASGGGDGADTQYF
>-|-|TRBJ2-7|TRBV9
TGTGCCAGCAGCGCTGGGACTGATGCATACGAGCAGTACTTC
CASSAGTDAYEQYF
>TRBD1|-|TRBJ1-5|TRBV5-1
TGCGCCAGCAGCAAGGACAGGGTTGATCAGCCCCAGCATTTT
CASSKDRVDQPQHF
>-|-|TRBJ2-3|TRBV6-5
TGTGCCAGCAGTTATGGCAGGGTGGCAGATACGCAGTATTTT
CASSYGRVADTQYF
>TRBD2|once|TRBJ2-7|TRBV7-9
TGTGCCAGCAGCCCCCCGGGCCTAGCGGACTCCTACGAGCAGTACTTC
CASSPPGLADSYEQYF
>-|-|TRBJ2-2|TRBV5-4
TGTGCCAGCAGCTACATCCGCAACACCGGGGAGCTGTTTTTT
CASSYIRNTGELFF
>TRBD2|-|TRBJ2-1|TRBV7-8
TGTGCCAGCAGCTTAATTTTGTTAGCGGGGAACAATGAGCAGTTCTTC
CASSLILLAGNNEQFF
>TRBD1|-|TRBJ1-2|TRBV19
TGTGCCAGTCGCTCCTTCGGGGACAGGGGTCTCGGCTACACCTTC
CASRSFGDRGLGYTF
>-|-|TRBJ1-1|TRBV5-8
TGTGCCAGCAGCTTGGCCGGCATGTGGGGGGCTGAAGCTTTCTTT
CASSLAGMWGAEAFF
>TRBD1|-|TRBJ2-7|TRBV24-1
TGTGCCACCAGTGACCCCGGGACAGGGACCTACGAGCAGTACTTC
CATSDPGTGTYEQYF
>-|-|TRBJ2-1|TRBV15
TGTGCCACCAGCAGAGGCGGGTCCTCCTACAATGAGCAGTTCTTC
CATSRGGSSYNEQFF
>-|-|TRBJ1-5|TRBV5-8
TGTGCCAGCAGCTCCGGGACTCCCCTGTCGAGCAATCAGCCCCAGCATTTT
CASSSGTPLSSNQPQHF
>-|-|TRBJ1-3|TRBV27
TGTGCCAGCAGTTCCCAGGGAGGTGGAAACACCATATATTTT
CASSSQGGGNTIYF